The rows below give T cell receptor beta chains drawn from one sample of a study of tumour-infiltrating T cells in Burkitt lymphoma. TCRdb's table, derived via immunoSEQ multiplex PCR, lists solely in-frame clones and lacks some. The data show about 5,100 clones, roughly 11% seen once. Sequences were obtained from tumor tissue. The receptors shown here come from a human donor with diffuse large B-cell lymphoma. Both conserved end residues are part of each CDR3. D genes are given only for firm matches. Expanded clones are given a class, and other clones once, few, many or no size at all.

V gene: TRBV13
D gene: .
J gene: TRBJ2-7
clone size: few
CDR3 DNA: TGTGCCAGCAGCCTGATTGGGTCCGAGCAGTACTTC
CDR3 protein: CASSLIGSEQYF

V gene: TRBV7-2
D gene: TRBD1
J gene: TRBJ2-2
clone size: .
CDR3 DNA: TGTGCCAGCAGCACGGGACAGGGGGCAGGCACCGGGGAGCTGTTTTTT
CDR3 protein: CASSTGQGAGTGELFF

V gene: TRBV7-6
D gene: TRBD1
J gene: TRBJ2-7
clone size: .
CDR3 DNA: TGTGCCAGCAGCTTAGGAACCCAGGGGGTCGAGCAGTACTTC
CDR3 protein: CASSLGTQGVEQYF

V gene: TRBV4-1
D gene: .
J gene: TRBJ1-6
clone size: .
CDR3 DNA: TGCGCCAGCAGCCAAGATCCCTACCCGAGCTCCTATAATTCACCCCTCCACTTT
CDR3 protein: CASSQDPYPSSYNSPLHF

V gene: TRBV29-1
D gene: TRBD2
J gene: TRBJ2-3
clone size: .
CDR3 DNA: TGCAGCGTTCGTAGACTAGCGGGGGGACTGGATACGCAGTATTTT
CDR3 protein: CSVRRLAGGLDTQYF

V gene: TRBV6-5
D gene: TRBD1
J gene: TRBJ1-1
clone size: few
CDR3 DNA: TGTGCCAGCAGTTACTTAGGAGGACAGGGTGAAGCTTTCTTT
CDR3 protein: CASSYLGGQGEAFF

V gene: TRBV4-1
D gene: TRBD1
J gene: TRBJ2-4
clone size: .
CDR3 DNA: TGCGCCAGCAGCCCCGTGGACAGGGAAAACATTCAGTACTTC
CDR3 protein: CASSPVDRENIQYF

V gene: TRBV27
D gene: TRBD1
J gene: TRBJ2-2
clone size: .
CDR3 DNA: TGTGCCAGCAGTGACAGGGTGTCGAACACCGGGGAGCTGTTTTTT
CDR3 protein: CASSDRVSNTGELFF

V gene: TRBV9
D gene: .
J gene: TRBJ1-4
clone size: few
CDR3 DNA: TGTGCCAGCAGCCGTCCTGGACGGGAAAAACTGTTTTTT
CDR3 protein: CASSRPGREKLFF

V gene: TRBV27
D gene: TRBD1
J gene: TRBJ1-2
clone size: .
CDR3 DNA: TGTGCCAGCAGTTATAACGGACAGGGAGGCTATGGCTACACCTTC
CDR3 protein: CASSYNGQGGYGYTF

V gene: TRBV9
D gene: .
J gene: TRBJ2-3
clone size: .
CDR3 DNA: TGTGGCAGCAGCGCCATCAAGGGTCCAAGCACAGATACGCAGTATTTT
CDR3 protein: CGSSAIKGPSTDTQYF

V gene: TRBV5-4
D gene: .
J gene: TRBJ2-1
clone size: few
CDR3 DNA: TGTGCCAGCAGCTTGATGGGGGGCTCTTACAATGAGCAGTTCTTC
CDR3 protein: CASSLMGGSYNEQFF

V gene: TRBV2
D gene: .
J gene: TRBJ1-2
clone size: .
CDR3 DNA: TGTGCCAGCAGTTCGTTAGAAGGGTATGGCTACACCTTC
CDR3 protein: CASSSLEGYGYTF

V gene: TRBV5-1
D gene: .
J gene: TRBJ1-2
clone size: few
CDR3 DNA: TGCGCCAGCAGCTGGGGGAGCTATTTAGGGACACTCTATGGCTACACCTTC
CDR3 protein: CASSWGSYLGTLYGYTF

V gene: TRBV6-5
D gene: .
J gene: TRBJ1-2
clone size: .
CDR3 DNA: TGTGCCAGCAGTCCTTCCTGGGGGGGCAACTATGGCTACACCTTC
CDR3 protein: CASSPSWGGNYGYTF

V gene: TRBV11-2
D gene: .
J gene: TRBJ2-5
clone size: few
CDR3 DNA: TGTGCCAGCAGCGCCCAGGGGGAGACCCAGTACTTC
CDR3 protein: CASSAQGETQYF

V gene: TRBV5-6
D gene: .
J gene: TRBJ2-5
clone size: .
CDR3 DNA: TGTGCCAGCAGCTCTCTCCAAGAGACCCAGTACTTC
CDR3 protein: CASSSLQETQYF

V gene: TRBV5-6
D gene: .
J gene: TRBJ2-3
clone size: .
CDR3 DNA: TGTGCCAGCAGCTCTTCCGGGGAAGGTACGCAGTATTTT
CDR3 protein: CASSSSGEGTQYF

V gene: TRBV27
D gene: TRBD2
J gene: TRBJ2-2
clone size: few
CDR3 DNA: TGTGCCAGCAGTTTAGGACTAGCGGGGGGGCCCACCGGGGAGCTGTTTTTT
CDR3 protein: CASSLGLAGGPTGELFF

V gene: TRBV9
D gene: .
J gene: TRBJ1-3
clone size: few
CDR3 DNA: TGTGCCAGCAGAGCGTCTGGAAACACCATATATTTT
CDR3 protein: CASRASGNTIYF

V gene: TRBV4-3
D gene: .
J gene: TRBJ1-5
clone size: few
CDR3 DNA: TGCGCCAGCAGCCTCGGAGAGTATCAGCCCCAGCATTTT
CDR3 protein: CASSLGEYQPQHF

V gene: TRBV7-9
D gene: .
J gene: TRBJ2-5
clone size: few
CDR3 DNA: TGTGCCAGCAGCCTAAGCGGAGGGCAAGAGACCCAGTACTTC
CDR3 protein: CASSLSGGQETQYF

V gene: TRBV27
D gene: TRBD2
J gene: TRBJ2-5
clone size: few
CDR3 DNA: TGTGCCAGCAGTCCATCTTTGGCGGGGGGGGAGACCCAGTACTTC
CDR3 protein: CASSPSLAGGETQYF

V gene: TRBV4-1
D gene: TRBD1
J gene: TRBJ1-5
clone size: .
CDR3 DNA: TGCGCCAGCGGCCAGGGGGGCAATCAGCCCCAGCATTTT
CDR3 protein: CASGQGGNQPQHF

V gene: TRBV14
D gene: .
J gene: TRBJ2-1
clone size: few
CDR3 DNA: TGTGCCAGCAGCGCGGGAACCCAGCAGTTCTTC
CDR3 protein: CASSAGTQQFF

V gene: TRBV7-2
D gene: .
J gene: TRBJ2-5
clone size: .
CDR3 DNA: TGTGCCAGCAGTCCCAGGGGGGGAGAGACCCAGTACTTC
CDR3 protein: CASSPRGGETQYF

V gene: TRBV19
D gene: .
J gene: TRBJ1-5
clone size: few
CDR3 DNA: TGTGCCAGTAGTATGTCCTACGGCGGGCAGCCCCAGCATTTT
CDR3 protein: CASSMSYGGQPQHF

V gene: TRBV7-8
D gene: TRBD2
J gene: TRBJ2-1
clone size: .
CDR3 DNA: TGTGCCAGCAGCTTCATAGCGGGGGACAATGAGCAGTTCTTC
CDR3 protein: CASSFIAGDNEQFF

V gene: TRBV10-2
D gene: .
J gene: TRBJ2-2
clone size: few
CDR3 DNA: TGCGCCAGCAGCCGAATCCGGAACACCGGGGAGCTGTTTTTT
CDR3 protein: CASSRIRNTGELFF

V gene: TRBV29-1
D gene: .
J gene: TRBJ2-7
clone size: .
CDR3 DNA: TGCAGCGCTTACTGGCCTGGCTCCTACGAGCAGTACTTC
CDR3 protein: CSAYWPGSYEQYF

V gene: TRBV6-1
D gene: .
J gene: TRBJ2-2
clone size: .
CDR3 DNA: TGTGCCAGCAGTGCCCTTAACCGGGAGCTGTTTTTT
CDR3 protein: CASSALNRELFF

V gene: TRBV11-2
D gene: TRBD1
J gene: TRBJ1-1
clone size: .
CDR3 DNA: TGTGCCAGCAGCCCCCGGACAGGGGGGAACACTGAAGCTTTCTTT
CDR3 protein: CASSPRTGGNTEAFF

V gene: TRBV6-1
D gene: .
J gene: TRBJ1-6
clone size: .
CDR3 DNA: TGTGCCAGCAGTGTATGGGAGGGTTCACCCCCCCACTTT
CDR3 protein: CASSVWEGSPPHF

V gene: TRBV5-6
D gene: TRBD1
J gene: TRBJ2-7
clone size: few
CDR3 DNA: TGTGCCAGCAGCTTAAGGGGGGGACAGGGTAACTTC
CDR3 protein: CASSLRGGQGNF

V gene: TRBV10-2
D gene: TRBD1
J gene: TRBJ1-5
clone size: few
CDR3 DNA: TGCGCCAGCAGTGACCTCCCGACAGGGGGCTTTCAGCCCCAGCATTTT
CDR3 protein: CASSDLPTGGFQPQHF

V gene: TRBV27
D gene: .
J gene: TRBJ1-5
clone size: few
CDR3 DNA: TGTGCCAGGTGGTTGAGGGGACAGCCCCAGCATTTT
CDR3 protein: CARWLRGQPQHF

V gene: TRBV19
D gene: .
J gene: TRBJ1-5
clone size: few
CDR3 DNA: TGTGCCAGTAGTACCTCCCCCTTGACAGCCAGCAATCAGCCCCAGCATTTT
CDR3 protein: CASSTSPLTASNQPQHF

V gene: TRBV4-3
D gene: TRBD1
J gene: TRBJ2-2
clone size: .
CDR3 DNA: TGCGCCAGCAGCCAAGAATTCGGACAGGGCACCGGGGAGCTGTTTTTT
CDR3 protein: CASSQEFGQGTGELFF

V gene: TRBV2
D gene: TRBD1
J gene: TRBJ1-2
clone size: few
CDR3 DNA: TGTGCCAGCAGTACAGGGGCCGGGGTTTATGGCTACACCTTC
CDR3 protein: CASSTGAGVYGYTF

V gene: TRBV18
D gene: TRBD1
J gene: TRBJ1-1
clone size: few
CDR3 DNA: TGTGCCAGCTCACCACAAAACAGGGGGCCCACTGAAGCTTTCTTT
CDR3 protein: CASSPQNRGPTEAFF